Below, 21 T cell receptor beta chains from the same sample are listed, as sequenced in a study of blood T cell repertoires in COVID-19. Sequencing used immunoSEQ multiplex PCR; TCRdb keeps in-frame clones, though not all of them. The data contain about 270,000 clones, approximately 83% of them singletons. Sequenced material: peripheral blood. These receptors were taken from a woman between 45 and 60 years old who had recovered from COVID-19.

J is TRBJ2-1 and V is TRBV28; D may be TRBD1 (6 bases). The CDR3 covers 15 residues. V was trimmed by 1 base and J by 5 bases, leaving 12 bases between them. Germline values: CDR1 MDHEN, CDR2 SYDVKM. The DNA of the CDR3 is TGTGCCAGCAGTTTATATGGACAGTACCACAATGAGCAGTTCTTC. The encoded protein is CASSLYGQYHNEQFF.

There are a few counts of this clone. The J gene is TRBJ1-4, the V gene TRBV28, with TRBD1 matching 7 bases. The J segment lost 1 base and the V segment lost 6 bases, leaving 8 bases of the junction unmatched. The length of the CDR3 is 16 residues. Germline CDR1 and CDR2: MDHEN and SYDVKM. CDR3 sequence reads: CASRPGGRGTNEKLFF. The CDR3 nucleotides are TGTGCCAGCAGACCAGGGGGGAGAGGAACTAATGAAAAACTGTTTTTT.

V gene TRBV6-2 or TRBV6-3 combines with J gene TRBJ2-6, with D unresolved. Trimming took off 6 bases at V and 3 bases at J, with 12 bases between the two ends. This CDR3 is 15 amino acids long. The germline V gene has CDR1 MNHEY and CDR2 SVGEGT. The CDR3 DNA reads TGTGCCAGCAGCCTCCCCGGGTATGGGGCCAACGTCCTGACTTTC. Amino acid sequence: CASSLPGYGANVLTF.

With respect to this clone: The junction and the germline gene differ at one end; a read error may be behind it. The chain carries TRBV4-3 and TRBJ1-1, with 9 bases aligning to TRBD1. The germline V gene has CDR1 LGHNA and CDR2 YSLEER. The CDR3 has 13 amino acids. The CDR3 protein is CASSPVLRGQGRF. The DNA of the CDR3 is TGCGCCAGCAGCCCGGTTTTGAGGGGACAGGGCCGCTTT.

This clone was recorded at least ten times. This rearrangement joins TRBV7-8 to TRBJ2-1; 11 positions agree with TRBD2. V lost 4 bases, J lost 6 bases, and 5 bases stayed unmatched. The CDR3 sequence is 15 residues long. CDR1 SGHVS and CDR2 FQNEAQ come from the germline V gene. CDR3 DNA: TGTGCCAGCAGCTGGCGACTAGCGGGACTCAATGAGCAGTTCTTC. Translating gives CASSWRLAGLNEQFF. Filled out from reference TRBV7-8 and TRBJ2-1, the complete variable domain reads GAGVSQSPRYKVAKRGQDVALRCDPISGHVSLFWYQQALGQGPEFLTYFQNEAQLDKSGLPSDRFFAERPEGSVSTLKIQRTQQEDSAVYLCASSWRLAGLNEQFFGPGTRLTVL.

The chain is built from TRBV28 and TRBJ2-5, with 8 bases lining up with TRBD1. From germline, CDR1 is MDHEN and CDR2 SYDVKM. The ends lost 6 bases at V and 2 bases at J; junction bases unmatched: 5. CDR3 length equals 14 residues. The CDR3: CASRKTGGQETQYF. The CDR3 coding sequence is TGTGCCAGCAGAAAAACAGGGGGACAAGAGACCCAGTACTTC. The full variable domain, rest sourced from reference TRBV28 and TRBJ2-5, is DVKVTQSSRYLVKRTGEKVFLECVQDMDHENMFWYRQDPGLGLRLIYFSYDVKMKEKGDIPEGYSVSREKKERFSLILESASTNQTSMYLCASRKTGGQETQYFGPGTRLLVL.

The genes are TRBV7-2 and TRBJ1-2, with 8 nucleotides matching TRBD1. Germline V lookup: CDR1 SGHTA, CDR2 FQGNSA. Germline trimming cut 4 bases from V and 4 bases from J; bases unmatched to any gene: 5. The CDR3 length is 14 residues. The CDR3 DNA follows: TGTGCCAGCAGCTCTACAGGGGGACCCTATGGCTACACCTTC. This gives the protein CASSSTGGPYGYTF.

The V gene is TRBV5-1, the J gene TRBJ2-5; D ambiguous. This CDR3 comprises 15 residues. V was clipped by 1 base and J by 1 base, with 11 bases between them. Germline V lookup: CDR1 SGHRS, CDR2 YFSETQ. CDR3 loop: CASSLIPIFQETQYF. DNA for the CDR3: TGCGCCAGCAGCTTGATCCCCATTTTCCAAGAGACCCAGTACTTC.

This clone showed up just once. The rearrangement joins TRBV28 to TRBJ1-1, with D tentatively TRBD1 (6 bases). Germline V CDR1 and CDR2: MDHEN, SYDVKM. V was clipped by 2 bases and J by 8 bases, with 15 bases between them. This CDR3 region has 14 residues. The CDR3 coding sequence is TGTGCCAGCAGTTTAGGGGGCAGGGTGGCGGAAGCTTTCTTT. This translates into CASSLGGRVAEAFF.

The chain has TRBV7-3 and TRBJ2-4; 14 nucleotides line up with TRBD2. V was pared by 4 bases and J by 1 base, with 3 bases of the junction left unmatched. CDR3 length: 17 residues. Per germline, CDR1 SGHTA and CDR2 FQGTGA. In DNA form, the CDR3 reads TGTGCCAGCAGCTCGCGGACTAGCGGGGGGGCCAAAAACATTCAGTACTTC. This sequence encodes CASSSRTSGGAKNIQYF.

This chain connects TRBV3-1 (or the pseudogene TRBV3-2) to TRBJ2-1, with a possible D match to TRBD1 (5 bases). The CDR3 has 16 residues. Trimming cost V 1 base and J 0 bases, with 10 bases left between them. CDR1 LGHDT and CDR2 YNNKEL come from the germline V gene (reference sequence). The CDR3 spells CASSQGKTVSYNEQFF. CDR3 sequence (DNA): TGTGCCAGCAGCCAAGGAAAGACAGTCTCCTACAATGAGCAGTTCTTC.

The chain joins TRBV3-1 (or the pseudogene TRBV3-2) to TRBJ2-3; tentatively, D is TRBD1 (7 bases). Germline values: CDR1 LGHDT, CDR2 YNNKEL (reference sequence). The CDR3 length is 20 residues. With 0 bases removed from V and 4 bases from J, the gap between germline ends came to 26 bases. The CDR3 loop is CASSQDSVLGGRGRSDTQYF. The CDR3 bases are TGTGCCAGCAGCCAAGATTCTGTATTGGGTGGCAGGGGGAGGTCAGATACGCAGTATTTT.

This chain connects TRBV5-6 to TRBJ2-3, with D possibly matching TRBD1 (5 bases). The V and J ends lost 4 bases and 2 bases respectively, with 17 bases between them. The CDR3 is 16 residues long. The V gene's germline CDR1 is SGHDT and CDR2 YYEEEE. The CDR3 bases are TGTGCCAGCAGCCTCCCCCCCCTGACAGCCACAGATACGCAGTATTTT. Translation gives CASSLPPLTATDTQYF.

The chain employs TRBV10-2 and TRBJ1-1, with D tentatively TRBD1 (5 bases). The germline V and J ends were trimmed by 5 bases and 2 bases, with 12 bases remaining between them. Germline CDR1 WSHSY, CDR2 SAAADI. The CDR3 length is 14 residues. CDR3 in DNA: TGCGCCAGCAGTCAGGGAACCCCTAACACTGAAGCTTTCTTT. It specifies CASSQGTPNTEAFF.

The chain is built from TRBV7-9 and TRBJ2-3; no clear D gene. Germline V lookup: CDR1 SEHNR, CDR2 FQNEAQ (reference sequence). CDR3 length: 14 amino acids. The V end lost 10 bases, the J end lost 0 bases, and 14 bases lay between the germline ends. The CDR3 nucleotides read TGTGCCACAACCCGGCAGGCAAGCACAGATACGCAGTATTTT. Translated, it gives CATTRQASTDTQYF.

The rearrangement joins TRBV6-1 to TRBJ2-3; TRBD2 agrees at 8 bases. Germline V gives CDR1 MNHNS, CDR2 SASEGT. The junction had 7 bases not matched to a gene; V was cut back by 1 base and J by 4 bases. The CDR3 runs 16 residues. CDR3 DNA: TGTGCCAGCAGTGAAGTCAGCGGGGGAGGCGCAGATACGCAGTATTTT. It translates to CASSEVSGGGADTQYF.

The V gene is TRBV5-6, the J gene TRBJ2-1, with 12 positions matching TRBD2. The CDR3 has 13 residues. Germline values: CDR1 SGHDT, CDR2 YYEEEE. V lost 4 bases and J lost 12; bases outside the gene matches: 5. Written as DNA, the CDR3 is TGTGCCAGCAGCCGACCACTAGCGGGGGGGCAGTTCTTC. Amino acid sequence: CASSRPLAGGQFF.

The CDR3 reads CASSPRDRINYEQYF. For the CDR3, the DNA is TGTGCCAGCAGTCCTCGGGACAGAATAAACTACGAGCAGTACTTC. This chain joins TRBV27 and TRBJ2-7; the match to TRBD1 covers 7 bases. The germline V gene encodes CDR1 MNHEY and CDR2 SMNVEV (reference sequence). CDR3 length equals 15 residues. V was pared by 5 bases and J by 3 bases, with 10 bases of the junction left unmatched.

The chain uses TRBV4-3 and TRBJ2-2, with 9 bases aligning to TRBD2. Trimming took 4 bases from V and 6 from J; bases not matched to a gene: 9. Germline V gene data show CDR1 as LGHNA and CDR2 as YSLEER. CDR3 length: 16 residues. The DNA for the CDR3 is TGCGCCAGCAGCCTCGGACTTGGCGGGAGGGCCGGGGAGCTGTTTTTT. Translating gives CASSLGLGGRAGELFF.

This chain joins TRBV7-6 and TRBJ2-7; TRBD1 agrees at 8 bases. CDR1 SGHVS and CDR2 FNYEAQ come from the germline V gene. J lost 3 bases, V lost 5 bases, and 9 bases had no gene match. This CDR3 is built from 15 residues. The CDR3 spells CASSAGGLSSYEQYF. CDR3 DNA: TGTGCCAGCAGCGCAGGGGGCCTGTCGAGCTACGAGCAGTACTTC.

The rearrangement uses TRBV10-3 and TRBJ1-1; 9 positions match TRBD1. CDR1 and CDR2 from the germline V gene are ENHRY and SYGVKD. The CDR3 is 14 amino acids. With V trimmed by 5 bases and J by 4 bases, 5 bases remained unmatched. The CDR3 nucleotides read TGTGCCATCAGTTCGGACAGGGGATTCACTGAAGCTTTCTTT. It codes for CAISSDRGFTEAFF.